In its sample, the clone carrying this TCR beta chain was seen a few times. The source of the sample is a study of response to subunit inactivated influenza vaccine. The length of the CDR3 is 14 residues. Germline V CDR1 and CDR2: DFQATT, SNEGSKA (reference sequence). V was shortened by 6 bases and J by 5 bases, with 19 bases between the two germline ends. TCRdb redid the calling of the RT-PCR reads with MiXCR, one entry per CDR3 protein. The table lists 550,000 to 650,000 distinct CDR3 sequences, over 9.5% of them singletons. The receptor was isolated from a man in his fifties who received an inactivated influenza vaccine. Sequenced material: PBMCs from blood, taken on the day of vaccination. V is TRBV20-1 and J is TRBJ2-5; D not certain. The CDR3 sequence is CSARPQVSVETQYF. The CDR3 DNA is TGCAGTGCCCGTCCCCAGGTCTCCGTGGAGACCCAGTACTTC.